These 17 T cell receptor beta chains were sequenced from one sample in a study of CD8 T cell repertoires and HIV-1 epitope variants. Method: immunoSEQ multiplex PCR; TCRdb's copy keeps in-frame clones and lacks some. In the table there are fewer than 6,500 clones, 65% to 75% of which are singletons. Their recognized antigens are unknown. The sample consisted of cultured CD8+ T cells derived from PBMCs. Receptor source: a male donor with HIV.

The gene calls are TRBV6-6 and TRBJ2-5; the match to TRBD2 covers 12 bases. The CDR3 consists of 16 residues. V dropped 3 bases and J dropped 7; count of bases not matched to a gene: 9. Germline-derived CDR1 and CDR2 are MNHNY and SVGAGI (reference sequence). CDR3 sequence reads: CASSYLAGGDKRTQYF. The CDR3 DNA reads as TGTGCCAGCAGTTATCTAGCGGGGGGGGACAAAAGGACCCAGTACTTC.

V gene TRBV9 combines with J gene TRBJ1-1; 7 nucleotides align to TRBD1. Trimming removed 3 bases from V and 3 bases from J; junction bases left unmatched: 5. Germline V lookup: CDR1 SGDLS, CDR2 YYNGEE. The CDR3 extends over 14 amino acids. This CDR3 is CASSAVTGYTEAFF. Written as DNA, the CDR3 is TGTGCCAGCAGCGCGGTGACAGGGTACACTGAAGCTTTCTTT.

This clone was found a few times. The chain carries TRBV28 and TRBJ1-2, with D unclear. Trimming left V 10 bases short and J 8 bases short, with 14 bases between. The CDR3 length is 11 residues. The germline V gene encodes CDR1 MDHEN and CDR2 SYDVKM. This CDR3 is CATPEGLGYTF. The DNA for the CDR3 is TGTGCCACCCCGGAAGGACTGGGCTACACCTTC.

This clone was seen more than once but under ten times. This chain uses TRBV5-4 with TRBJ2-3, with 7 positions matching TRBD2. CDR3 size: 19 residues. V was clipped by 0 bases and J by 2 bases; unmatched bases: 15. Per germline, CDR1 SGHNT and CDR2 YYREEE (reference sequence). The CDR3 nucleotides read TGTGCCAGCAGCTTGGTAACTAGCGAACCGGAGGGTGTCACAGATACGCAGTATTTT. Translation: CASSLVTSEPEGVTDTQYF. Full variable domain (outside the CDR3, taken from reference TRBV5-4 and TRBJ2-3): ETGVTQSPTHLIKTRGQQVTLRCSSQSGHNTVSWYQQALGQGPQFIFQYYREEENGRGNFPPRFSGLQFPNYSSELNVNALELDDSALYLCASSLVTSEPEGVTDTQYFGPGTRLTVL.

The genes are TRBV30 and TRBJ2-7; 8 bases fit TRBD1. This CDR3 has 12 residues. V dropped 4 bases and J dropped 4; count of bases not matched to a gene: 3. Germline loops: CDR1 GTSNPN, CDR2 SVGIG (reference sequence). The CDR3 DNA is TGTGCCTGGACAGGGGGCGGGTACGAGCAGTACTTC. Protein product: CAWTGGGYEQYF.

The V gene is TRBV14, the J gene TRBJ2-3, with a weak D call TRBD2 (5 bases). CDR3 length: 16 amino acids. V lost 1 base to trimming and J lost 3 bases, with 14 bases between them. CDR1 is SGHDN, CDR2 FVKESK, per germline. As DNA, the CDR3 is TGTGCCAGCAGCCAAGGGCTAGCCGTAACTACAGATACGCAGTATTTT. Amino acid sequence: CASSQGLAVTTDTQYF.

The chain links TRBV7-8 to TRBJ2-3; D call uncertain. The CDR3 length is 15 residues. The V gene lost 1 base and the J gene lost 6 bases, with 14 bases spanning the gap. Germline values: CDR1 SGHVS, CDR2 FQNEAQ. Here the CDR3 DNA reads TGTGCCAGCAGCTTAGAGGGCAGCACAGTGGATACGCAGTATTTT. Translation: CASSLEGSTVDTQYF.

The V call is TRBV5-1, the J call TRBJ2-4; 12 positions match TRBD2. V shed 4 bases, J shed 6 bases, and the junction held 8 bases outside the gene matches. CDR3 size: 16 residues. The germline gives CDR1 SGHRS, CDR2 YFSETQ. The CDR3 sequence is CASSPRTSGEINIQYF. DNA for the CDR3: TGCGCCAGCAGCCCCCGGACTAGCGGGGAAATAAACATTCAGTACTTC.

The chain combines TRBV4-2 with TRBJ2-1; 9 bases are shared with TRBD1. This CDR3 has 14 residues. J was trimmed by 8 bases and V by 0 bases; bases with no gene match: 2. Germline V CDR1 and CDR2: LGHNA, YNFKEQ. The CDR3 nucleotides are TGTGCCAGCAGCCAAGAGGACAGGGGATATGAGCAGTTCTTC. This gives the protein CASSQEDRGYEQFF.

This chain joins TRBV4-3 and TRBJ2-2; no reliable D call. The germline V and J ends were trimmed by 0 bases and 3 bases, with 8 bases remaining between them. Germline lookup yields CDR1 LGHNA and CDR2 YSLEER. This CDR3 is 15 amino acids long. Here the CDR3 reads CASSQDRPYTGELFF. In DNA form, the CDR3 reads TGCGCCAGCAGCCAAGATCGGCCTTACACCGGGGAGCTGTTTTTT.

The sample holds one count of this clone. The chain is built from TRBV15 and TRBJ2-7; weak D call: TRBD1 (6 bases). The germline CDR1 and CDR2 sequences are LNHNV and YYDKDF (reference sequence). Trimming left V 6 bases short and J 2 bases short, with 17 bases between. CDR3 length: 15 amino acids. The CDR3 region has the DNA TGTGCCACCAGTCGTGAACAGGGTGCCCCCTACGAGCAGTACTTC. Its protein is CATSREQGAPYEQYF.

The V and J genes are TRBV5-5 and TRBJ2-3; D is possibly TRBD1 or TRBD2 (5 bases each). The CDR3 is made up of 14 amino acids. V lost 2 bases and J 2 bases, leaving 9 bases between the germline ends. The germline V gene encodes CDR1 SGHKS and CDR2 YYEKEE (reference sequence). In DNA, the CDR3 is TGTGCCAGCAGCTTATGGGGACCCACAGATACGCAGTATTTT. Translating it yields CASSLWGPTDTQYF. The whole variable domain, remainder taken from reference TRBV5-5 and TRBJ2-3, is DAGVTQSPTHLIKTRGQQVTLRCSPISGHKSVSWYQQVLGQGPQFIFQYYEKEERGRGNFPDRFSARQFPNYSSELNVNALLLGDSALYLCASSLWGPTDTQYFGPGTRLTVL.

This chain uses TRBV7-9 with TRBJ1-5; possibly TRBD1 for D (5 bases). The CDR3 is 15 amino acids. Germline V gives CDR1 SEHNR, CDR2 FQNEAQ (reference sequence). V lost 5 bases and J 4 bases, leaving 15 bases between the germline ends. DNA for the CDR3: TGTGCCAGCAGCCCAGGGTTAGGGGAGAATCAGCCCCAGCATTTT. Translating it yields CASSPGLGENQPQHF.

V gene TRBV13 combines with J gene TRBJ1-3; D remains unclear. The CDR3 is made up of 14 amino acids. Germline CDR1 is PRHDT and CDR2 is FYEKMQ (reference sequence). The V end lost 3 bases, the J end lost 0 bases, and 6 bases lay between the germline ends. The CDR3 region is CASSLWGSGNTIYF. CDR3 nucleotide sequence: TGTGCCAGCAGCTTGTGGGGCTCTGGAAACACCATATATTTT.

This clone appeared a single time. This chain uses TRBV6-1 with TRBJ2-7; D unresolved. In germline, CDR1 is MNHNS, CDR2 SASEGT. The CDR3 extends over 14 amino acids. Trimming stripped 6 bases from V and 2 bases from J, with 14 bases between. CDR3: CASSTELGPYEQYF. CDR3 DNA sequence: TGTGCCAGCAGCACCGAACTGGGCCCCTACGAGCAGTACTTC.

The V call is TRBV5-6, the J call TRBJ2-2; unclear D gene. The CDR3 runs 12 residues. Germline CDR1 SGHDT, CDR2 YYEEEE. V was cut by 3 bases and J by 4 bases, with 4 bases left in between. The CDR3 reads CASSSSTGELFF. Here the CDR3 DNA reads TGTGCCAGCAGCTCAAGCACCGGGGAGCTGTTTTTT.

This clone was detected a few times. J is TRBJ1-1 and V is TRBV19; D is possibly TRBD1 (6 bases). With 7 bases removed from V and 3 bases from J, the gap between germline ends came to 15 bases. The germline V gene encodes CDR1 LNHDA and CDR2 SQIVND (reference sequence). The CDR3 is 14 residues long. This CDR3 is CASMEGGIHTEAFF. In DNA form, the CDR3 reads TGTGCCAGTATGGAAGGGGGGATTCACACTGAAGCTTTCTTT.